The 21 T cell receptor beta chains reported below all come from one sample, sequenced in a study of T cell changes during pregnancy in multiple sclerosis. Repertoires were generated with immunoSEQ multiplex PCR, while TCRdb's copy carries only in-frame clones and drops some. The sample has approximately 30,000 clones; 89% are singletons. Source: CD4+ T cells from peripheral blood mononuclear cells, taken in the first trimester of pregnancy. All receptors derive from a female donor in good health, enrolled as a control in a pregnancy study.

This clone came up once. The gene calls are TRBV30 and TRBJ1-2, with D possibly TRBD1 on 5 matching bases. The germline gives CDR1 GTSNPN, CDR2 SVGIG (reference sequence). The CDR3 has 13 amino acids. The V end lost 5 bases, the J end lost 4 bases, and 14 bases lay between the germline ends. CDR3 coding DNA: TGTGCCTGGCGGCTGACCGGGGGCTATGGCTACACCTTC. Its translation: CAWRLTGGYGYTF.

This sequence joins TRBV7-9 and TRBJ2-1; no reliable D call. The CDR3 has 16 amino acids. The ends were cut back, 1 base at V and 0 bases at J, with 10 bases in the middle. In germline, CDR1 is SEHNR, CDR2 FQNEAQ (reference sequence). The CDR3 nucleotides read TGTGCCAGCAGCTTAGATGGGCCGCGCTCCTACAATGAGCAGTTCTTC. The encoded protein is CASSLDGPRSYNEQFF.

This chain uses TRBV14 with TRBJ1-2; 8 nucleotides agree with TRBD1. V shed 4 bases, J shed 5 bases, and the junction held 3 bases outside the gene matches. Germline V gives CDR1 SGHDN, CDR2 FVKESK. The length of the CDR3 is 13 residues. This CDR3 is CASSPGGVYGYTF. In DNA, the CDR3 is TGTGCCAGCAGCCCAGGGGGCGTGTATGGCTACACCTTC. The full variable domain, completed using reference TRBV14 and TRBJ1-2, is EAGVTQFPSHSVIEKGQTVTLRCDPISGHDNLYWYRRVMGKEIKFLLHFVKESKQDESGMPNNRFLAERTGGTYSTLKVQPAELEDSGVYFCASSPGGVYGYTFGSGTRLTVV.

The chain is built from TRBV10-3 and TRBJ2-3; TRBD2 matches 9 bases. J gave up 2 bases and V 6 bases, and 9 bases lay outside the gene matches. The CDR3 is 16 residues long. Germline CDR1 and CDR2: ENHRY and SYGVKD. The CDR3 region has the DNA TGTGCCATCAGGGGGAGCGGCGGGGGGGCCACAGATACGCAGTATTTT. Translation: CAIRGSGGGATDTQYF.

This clone has a handful of counts. The J gene is TRBJ2-3, the V gene TRBV27, with a tentative D call TRBD2 (6 bases). The CDR3 has 16 residues. Germline lookup yields CDR1 MNHEY and CDR2 SMNVEV (reference sequence). V shed 6 bases and J shed 2 bases, with 18 bases lying between them. CDR3 loop: CASSISGRSSTDTQYF. In DNA, the CDR3 is TGTGCCAGCAGCATTAGCGGCCGCAGCTCCACAGATACGCAGTATTTT.

V and J are TRBV27 and TRBJ1-5, with D uncertain. This CDR3 has 16 residues. V was trimmed by 3 bases and J by 7 bases, leaving 19 bases between them. Germline assignment: CDR1 MNHEY and CDR2 SMNVEV (reference sequence). The CDR3, as DNA: TGTGCCAGCAGTTTCCGGGGAAAGGTGGGGAGCCAGCCCCAGCATTTT. Translation: CASSFRGKVGSQPQHF.

This chain uses TRBV7-9 with TRBJ2-7, with D perhaps matching TRBD1 (7 bases). V was trimmed by 9 bases and J by 6 bases, leaving 12 bases between them. Germline loops: CDR1 SEHNR, CDR2 FQNEAQ (reference sequence). The CDR3 is 11 amino acids. CDR3 protein: CASNRGGEQYF. The CDR3 DNA is TGTGCCAGTAACAGGGGAGGCGAGCAGTACTTC.

This chain joins TRBV7-2 and TRBJ2-7; D is perhaps TRBD2 (6 bases). The germline V and J ends were trimmed by 3 bases and 6 bases, with 12 bases remaining between them. This CDR3 has 13 amino acids. Germline V lookup: CDR1 SGHTA, CDR2 FQGNSA. CDR3 region: CASSLEGLGEQYF. The CDR3 nucleotides read TGTGCCAGCAGCTTGGAGGGGCTGGGCGAGCAGTACTTC.

The chain uses TRBV18 and TRBJ2-4, with a possible D match to TRBD2 (6 bases). The CDR3 has 13 residues. Germline values: CDR1 KGHSH, CDR2 LQKENI. The V end was cut by 6 bases, the J end by 1 base, with 7 bases between. The CDR3 sequence: CASSRGAKNIQYF. In DNA, the CDR3 is TGTGCCAGCTCCCGGGGGGCCAAAAACATTCAGTACTTC.

This chain joins TRBV28 and TRBJ2-2; D may be TRBD2 (6 bases). The ends were cut back, 6 bases at V and 4 bases at J, with 12 bases in the middle. Per the germline V gene, CDR1 is MDHEN and CDR2 is SYDVKM. The CDR3 spans 14 residues. The CDR3 loop is CASSRAGLTGELFF. CDR3 bases: TGTGCCAGCAGCCGCGCGGGACTCACCGGGGAGCTGTTTTTT.

The chain carries TRBV6-1 and TRBJ2-1, with TRBD1 as a possible D gene (5 bases). Looked up from germline, CDR1 is MNHNS and CDR2 is SASEGT. This CDR3 contains 14 residues. The germline V and J ends were trimmed by 2 bases and 6 bases, with 11 bases remaining between them. CDR3 region: CASSERTISNEQFF. In DNA form, the CDR3 reads TGTGCCAGCAGTGAAAGGACAATTAGCAATGAGCAGTTCTTC.

The chain links TRBV11-2 to TRBJ1-2, with no clear D. This CDR3 comprises 14 residues. Trimming took off 1 base at V and 4 bases at J, with 10 bases between the two ends. CDR1 SGHAT and CDR2 FQNNGV come from the germline V gene. The CDR3 loop is CASSLAGDGYGYTF. The CDR3 DNA reads as TGTGCCAGCAGCTTAGCTGGAGACGGCTATGGCTACACCTTC.

Regarding this clone: The identical CDR3 is also encoded by other nucleotide sequences in the sample. The CDR3 coding sequence is TGTGCCAGCAGTGAAATACAGGGGACTGGGGCCAACGTCCTGACTTTC. It yields the protein CASSEIQGTGANVLTF. This chain links TRBV6-1 with TRBJ2-6, with 7 bases fitting TRBD1. Germline lookup yields CDR1 MNHNS and CDR2 SASEGT. CDR3 length: 16 amino acids. Unmatched junction bases numbered 3, after V lost 2 bases and J lost 2 bases.

The V gene is TRBV2, the J gene TRBJ2-3; 10 nucleotides match TRBD2. Germline lookup yields CDR1 SNHLY and CDR2 FYNNEI. The CDR3 contains 13 residues. The V and J ends lost 7 bases and 3 bases, in that order; junction bases with no gene match: 1. The CDR3 nucleotides are TGTGCCAGCACGGGACTAGCGACAGATACGCAGTATTTT. Protein sequence: CASTGLATDTQYF.

J is TRBJ2-7 and V is TRBV5-6; perhaps TRBD1 as D (6 bases). V was clipped by 3 bases and J by 3 bases, with 7 bases between them. CDR1 is SGHDT and CDR2 is YYEEEE in the germline V gene. The CDR3 length is 12 residues. CDR3 sequence reads: CASSSQGYEQYF. In nucleotides, the CDR3 is TGTGCCAGCAGCTCACAGGGCTACGAGCAGTACTTC.

V is TRBV19 and J is TRBJ2-7, with 7 bases matching TRBD2. CDR1 and CDR2 from the germline V gene are LNHDA and SQIVND (reference sequence). Unmatched junction bases numbered 6, after V lost 4 bases and J lost 0 bases. The CDR3 extends over 15 amino acids. This chain's CDR3 is CASSKTSANSYEQYF. The CDR3 DNA follows: TGTGCCAGTAGTAAAACTAGCGCCAACTCCTACGAGCAGTACTTC. Variable domain in full (rest from reference TRBV19 and TRBJ2-7): DGGITQSPKYLFRKEGQNVTLSCEQNLNHDAMYWYRQDPGQGLRLIYYSQIVNDFQKGDIAEGYSVSREKKESFPLTVTSAQKNPTAFYLCASSKTSANSYEQYFGPGTRLTVT.

V and J are TRBV7-9 and TRBJ1-2; tentative D call: TRBD1 (6 bases). V gave up 3 bases and J gave up 4 bases, with 9 bases separating them. The CDR3 extends over 13 amino acids. Germline V gene lookup returns CDR1 SEHNR and CDR2 FQNEAQ (reference sequence). CDR3: CASSLRQVYGYTF. In DNA, the CDR3 is TGTGCCAGCAGCTTGAGACAGGTCTATGGCTACACCTTC.

The rearrangement links TRBV28 to TRBJ1-2; 7 nucleotides line up with TRBD1. Germline V gene lookup returns CDR1 MDHEN and CDR2 SYDVKM. With 4 bases clipped from V and 8 bases from J, the junction kept 13 bases outside the gene matches. The CDR3 is 15 amino acids. This CDR3 reads CASSSHPDRAGGYTF. The CDR3 DNA is TGTGCCAGCAGTTCCCATCCCGACAGGGCTGGAGGCTACACCTTC.

In nucleotides, the CDR3 is TGCGCCAGCAGTTCGGGGGGGCTGATGGGTGAGCAGTTCTTC. It specifies CASSSGGLMGEQFF. The chain recombines TRBV5-1 with TRBJ2-1; 8 bases line up with TRBD2. The J segment lost 9 bases and the V segment lost 5 bases, leaving 10 bases of the junction unmatched. The CDR3 has 14 residues. The germline V gene encodes CDR1 SGHRS and CDR2 YFSETQ.

CDR3 in DNA: TGTGCCTGGAGTGTCCAGGTCAGTTCACCCCTCCACTTT. Translated: CAWSVQVSSPLHF. This chain connects TRBV30 to TRBJ1-6; D not resolved. With 0 bases removed from V and 9 bases from J, the gap between germline ends came to 9 bases. This CDR3 spans 13 amino acids. Germline lookup yields CDR1 GTSNPN and CDR2 SVGIG (reference sequence). The full variable domain, rest sourced from reference TRBV30 and TRBJ1-6, is SQTIHQWPATLVQPVGSPLSLECTVEGTSNPNLYWYRQAAGRGLQLLFYSVGIGQISSEVPQNLSASRPQDRQFILSSKKLLLSDSGFYLCAWSVQVSSPLHFGNGTRLTVT.

This clone is a singleton in its sample. J is TRBJ2-7 and V is TRBV28; D unclear. This CDR3 spans 14 amino acids. Trimming shortened V by 5 bases and J by 5 bases, and 16 bases separated the two germline ends. The V gene's germline CDR1 is MDHEN and CDR2 SYDVKM. For the CDR3, the DNA is TGTGCCAGCAGTCGCGGCAGCCTACCCCACGAGCAGTACTTC. It encodes CASSRGSLPHEQYF.